The 27 T cell receptor beta chains listed next were all sequenced from one sample in a study of Ad26.COV2.S vaccination and SARS-CoV-2 variants. Stated treatment: roughly 18 received Ad26.COV2.S at low or high dose, single or two shots; about five received placebo; per-sample allocation not given. Sampling occurred on day 63 after the first vaccine or placebo injection. Assay used: immunoSEQ multiplex PCR; TCRdb lists only in-frame clones, some missing. This sample has some 350,000 clones; about 85% occur once, and the top ten carry around 3.3%. The starting material was peripheral blood, obtained in a trial of Ad26.COV2.S vaccine versus placebo. Every receptor here comes from a person aged 18-65 years who received the Ad26.COV2.S COVID-19 vaccine or a placebo.

On this clone itself: Other nucleotide sequences in the sample specify the same CDR3. V usage is TRBV12-3 or TRBV12-4 and J usage is TRBJ2-2; no definite D call. The CDR3 is made up of 12 amino acids. The V gene lost 1 base and the J gene lost 5 bases, with 2 bases spanning the gap. In DNA, the CDR3 is TGTGCCAGCAGTTTAGGGACCGGGGAGCTGTTTTTT. Its protein product is CASSLGTGELFF.

The chain uses TRBV7-6 and TRBJ2-2; D is unresolved. V was shortened by 5 bases and J by 6 bases, with 19 bases between the two germline ends. CDR1 and CDR2 (germline): SGHVS, FNYEAQ. The CDR3 is 16 residues long. The CDR3 DNA sequence: TGTGCCAGCAGCCCCCGTTTTTTAGCAAGCGCCGGGGAGCTGTTTTTT. It specifies CASSPRFLASAGELFF. The complete variable domain, with remaining parts taken from reference TRBV7-6 and TRBJ2-2, reads GAGVSQSPRYKVTKRGQDVALRCDPISGHVSLYWYRQALGQGPEFLTYFNYEAQQDKSGLPNDRFSAERPEGSISTLTIQRTEQRDSAMYRCASSPRFLASAGELFFGEGSRLTVL.

The rearrangement uses TRBV28 and TRBJ2-3; TRBD1 matches at 8 bases. CDR3 length: 16 residues. Germline V gene lookup returns CDR1 MDHEN and CDR2 SYDVKM. Trimming removed 2 bases from V and 3 bases from J; junction bases left unmatched: 7. DNA for the CDR3: TGTGCCAGCAGTTTACGGACAGGGCTCCCTACAGATACGCAGTATTTT. It specifies CASSLRTGLPTDTQYF.

In its sample, this clone was seen a few times. Other DNA sequences in the same sample also yield this CDR3. The chain uses TRBV9 and TRBJ1-6; no firm D call. There are 14 residues in the CDR3. The germline gives CDR1 SGDLS, CDR2 YYNGEE. Trimming took off 0 bases at V and 8 bases at J, with 9 bases between the two ends. CDR3 in DNA: TGTGCCAGCAGCGTAGAAGGTCGAGATTCACCCCTCCACTTT. Its translation is CASSVEGRDSPLHF.

The chain links TRBV6-5 to TRBJ2-7; D might be TRBD1 (6 bases). The CDR3 spans 13 residues. Germline V CDR1 and CDR2: MNHEY, SVGAGI. The V and J ends lost 6 bases and 4 bases respectively, with 13 bases between them. The CDR3: CASRGQNLYEQYF. Here the CDR3 DNA reads TGTGCCAGCAGAGGACAGAACCTATACGAGCAGTACTTC.

The chain couples TRBV6-5 to TRBJ1-5, with TRBD1 as a possible D gene (5 bases). V was clipped by 6 bases and J by 7 bases, with 16 bases between them. This CDR3 contains 14 residues. Germline V lookup: CDR1 MNHEY, CDR2 SVGAGI. CDR3: CASSDGTSTQPQHF. The CDR3 DNA reads TGTGCCAGCAGCGACGGGACCTCAACCCAGCCCCAGCATTTT.

V and J are TRBV5-1 and TRBJ2-2, with D perhaps matching TRBD2 (6 bases). The V and J ends lost 4 bases and 5 bases respectively, with 18 bases between them. The CDR3 has 16 residues. CDR1 and CDR2 (germline): SGHRS, YFSETQ. CDR3 DNA sequence: TGCGCCAGCAGCCCTATTAACGGGGGTGGAACCGGGGAGCTGTTTTTT. Encoded protein: CASSPINGGGTGELFF.

The chain links TRBV30 to TRBJ1-3, with unresolved D. From germline, CDR1 is GTSNPN and CDR2 SVGIG (reference sequence). This CDR3 contains 16 residues. The V and J ends lost 0 bases and 1 base respectively, with 13 bases between them. The DNA of the CDR3 is TGTGCCTGGAGTGTACGACGAGATGTATCTGGAAACACCATATATTTT. Translating it yields CAWSVRRDVSGNTIYF.

To note about this clone: One junction end disagrees with the germline gene, perhaps due to a read error. The J gene is TRBJ2-5, the V gene TRBV10-3; tentatively, D is TRBD1 (6 bases). The germline CDR1 and CDR2 sequences are ENHRY and SYGVKD. The CDR3 sequence is 15 residues long. The CDR3 sequence is CAVSVTHTGPETQYF. The CDR3 coding sequence is TGTGCCGTCAGTGTTACTCACACAGGGCCAGAGACCCAGTACTTC.

The chain combines TRBV12-3 or TRBV12-4 with TRBJ2-1, with 8 positions matching TRBD2. The CDR3 length is 13 residues. V shed 5 bases, J shed 15 bases, and the junction held 12 bases outside the gene matches. CDR3 DNA sequence: TGTGCCAGCAGTGGGACTAGTCAAACGGTTCGGTTCTTC. Its protein is CASSGTSQTVRFF.

V usage is TRBV5-1 and J usage is TRBJ2-5; a weak D match, TRBD2 (5 bases). V shed 0 bases and J shed 5 bases, with 11 bases lying between them. The CDR3 extends over 14 amino acids. From germline, CDR1 is SGHRS and CDR2 YFSETQ. As DNA, the CDR3 is TGCGCCAGCAGCTTGGGGCAGTCGGGGGAGACCCAGTACTTC. As protein: CASSLGQSGETQYF. The full variable domain, with the rest looked up from reference TRBV5-1 and TRBJ2-5, is KAGVTQTPRYLIKTRGQQVTLSCSPISGHRSVSWYQQTPGQGLQFLFEYFSETQRNKGNFPGRFSGRQFSNSRSEMNVSTLELGDSALYLCASSLGQSGETQYFGPGTRLLVL.

This chain connects TRBV5-4 to TRBJ2-6, with TRBD1 matching 8 bases. Unmatched junction bases numbered 3, after V lost 0 bases and J lost 4 bases. The germline gives CDR1 SGHNT, CDR2 YYREEE (reference sequence). The CDR3 sequence is 16 residues long. CDR3 DNA: TGTGCCAGCAGCTTGGACAGGGGGACCGGGGCCAACGTCCTGACTTTC. Encoded protein: CASSLDRGTGANVLTF. Variable domain in full (rest from reference TRBV5-4 and TRBJ2-6): ETGVTQSPTHLIKTRGQQVTLRCSSQSGHNTVSWYQQALGQGPQFIFQYYREEENGRGNFPPRFSGLQFPNYSSELNVNALELDDSALYLCASSLDRGTGANVLTFGAGSRLTVL.

The chain employs TRBV4-3 and TRBJ1-2; 7 positions agree with TRBD1. The CDR3 extends over 15 amino acids. Germline values: CDR1 LGHNA, CDR2 YSLEER. V dropped 1 base and J dropped 3; count of bases not matched to a gene: 5. The CDR3 is CASSQGIQGDYGYTF. The CDR3 region has the DNA TGCGCCAGCAGCCAAGGGATTCAGGGGGACTATGGCTACACCTTC.

Comments on this clone: This sample includes further DNA sequences coding for the same CDR3. The genes are TRBV19 and TRBJ1-1; D gene uncertain. V was cut by 1 base and J by 5 bases, with 11 bases left in between. This CDR3 has 14 amino acids. Germline-derived CDR1 and CDR2 are LNHDA and SQIVND (reference sequence). The CDR3 protein is CASSIGGSGTEAFF. The DNA of the CDR3 is TGTGCCAGTAGTATAGGGGGAAGCGGAACTGAAGCTTTCTTT.

V gene TRBV27 combines with J gene TRBJ2-7, with D unclear. The CDR3 is 17 amino acids. The germline gives CDR1 MNHEY, CDR2 SMNVEV (reference sequence). V was shortened by 0 bases and J by 4 bases, with 19 bases between the two germline ends. The CDR3 reads CASSLSGPDPRSYEQYF. In DNA, the CDR3 is TGTGCCAGCAGTTTATCGGGCCCGGACCCAAGATCGTACGAGCAGTACTTC.

This chain links TRBV30 with TRBJ2-5; D unclear. Trimming stripped 1 base from V and 6 bases from J, with 15 bases between. There are 14 residues in the CDR3. Germline V lookup: CDR1 GTSNPN, CDR2 SVGIG (reference sequence). The CDR3 spells CAWSELASRQTQYF. As DNA, the CDR3 is TGTGCCTGGAGTGAATTGGCCTCAAGGCAGACCCAGTACTTC.

This chain's CDR3 is CASSLEQGAYEQYF. DNA of the CDR3: TGTGCCAGCTCCCTCGAACAGGGGGCCTACGAGCAGTACTTC. V gene TRBV18 combines with J gene TRBJ2-7, with 8 nucleotides matching TRBD1. The CDR3 runs 14 residues. J gave up 2 bases and V 6 bases, and 6 bases lay outside the gene matches. Germline loops: CDR1 KGHSH, CDR2 LQKENI. Supplemented by reference TRBV18 and TRBJ2-7, the full variable domain reads NAGVMQNPRHLVRRRGQEARLRCSPMKGHSHVYWYRQLPEEGLKFMVYLQKENIIDESGMPKERFSAEFPKEGPSILRIQQVVRGDSAAYFCASSLEQGAYEQYFGPGTRLTVT.

This clone was counted between two and nine times. The rearrangement uses TRBV10-1 and TRBJ1-3; D might be TRBD1 (6 bases). V dropped 8 bases and J dropped 0 bases, with 11 bases sitting between them. The CDR3 totals 14 residues. Germline V gene sequence: CDR1 WNHNN, CDR2 SYGVQD (reference sequence). CDR3: CASSDSNSGNTIYF. The CDR3 DNA sequence: TGCGCCAGCTCGGACAGTAACTCTGGAAACACCATATATTTT.

The V gene is TRBV28, the J gene TRBJ2-5; 9 bases line up with TRBD1. Trimming at V came to 8 bases and at J to 4 bases, leaving 8 bases not matched to a gene. This CDR3 comprises 14 residues. Germline-derived CDR1 and CDR2 are MDHEN and SYDVKM. As DNA, the CDR3 is TGTGCCAGCGCCCGGGACAGGGAGGGAGAGACCCAGTACTTC. Translated, it gives CASARDREGETQYF.

This clone has only one observation. The CDR3 DNA is TGCGCCAGCAGTCGATATTCTGCAACTAATGAAAAACTGTTTTTT. This translates into CASSRYSATNEKLFF. V usage is TRBV4-3 and J usage is TRBJ1-4; no firm D call. The CDR3 loop spans 15 amino acids. CDR1 and CDR2 (germline): LGHNA, YSLEER. V lost 6 bases and J 0 bases, leaving 11 bases between the germline ends.

This clone was seen a single time. V gene TRBV5-8 combines with J gene TRBJ2-7; weak D call: TRBD1 (6 bases). V was cut by 5 bases and J by 4 bases, with 7 bases left in between. This CDR3 contains 11 residues. Germline assignment: CDR1 SGHTS and CDR2 YDEGEE. The CDR3 DNA reads as TGTGCCAGCAGGGACAGTTACGAGCAGTACTTC. Protein: CASRDSYEQYF.

The chain recombines TRBV5-3 with TRBJ2-5; D is unresolved. TRBV5-3 has ORF status, its function being uncertain. The CDR3 spans 19 residues. V shed 0 bases and J shed 1 base, with 22 bases lying between them. The CDR3 DNA reads as TGTGCCAGAAGCTTGGGCAGGTTTGGCCCCAAGGCCCCCCAAGAGACCCAGTACTTC. Translating it yields CARSLGRFGPKAPQETQYF.

This chain links TRBV7-2 with TRBJ2-7; 10 positions agree with TRBD1. Germline V lookup: CDR1 SGHTA, CDR2 FQGNSA. V was clipped by 5 bases and J by 6 bases; unmatched bases: 10. CDR3 length: 15 residues. The CDR3 spells CASSARDRGGAEQYF. The CDR3 bases are TGTGCCAGCAGCGCAAGGGACAGGGGAGGGGCCGAGCAGTACTTC.

CDR3 region: CASSLLGRNQGDTEAFF. CDR3 nucleotide sequence: TGTGCCAGCAGTTTACTAGGCCGGAACCAGGGGGACACTGAAGCTTTCTTT. The chain couples TRBV27 to TRBJ1-1; TRBD1 aligns across 7 bases. The CDR3 runs to 17 residues. The ends lost 2 bases at V and 3 bases at J; junction bases unmatched: 12. Germline CDR1 reads MNHEY; CDR2 reads SMNVEV (reference sequence).

V usage is TRBV5-4 and J usage is TRBJ2-7; D uncertain. Germline loops: CDR1 SGHNT, CDR2 YYREEE (reference sequence). With 3 bases removed from V and 5 bases from J, the gap between germline ends came to 12 bases. The CDR3 consists of 13 residues. The CDR3 is CASSSRVLNEQYF. CDR3 nucleotide sequence: TGTGCCAGCAGCTCCCGGGTTCTCAACGAGCAGTACTTC.

The chain has TRBV28 and TRBJ2-1, with D hard to call. Germline loops: CDR1 MDHEN, CDR2 SYDVKM. The CDR3 length is 11 residues. V lost 8 bases, J lost 6 bases, and 8 bases lay in between. The CDR3 region has the DNA TGTGCCAGCGGAAAAACCAATGAGCAGTTCTTC. Protein: CASGKTNEQFF.

This chain connects TRBV9 to TRBJ2-7; 11 bases fit TRBD2. Germline V gene lookup returns CDR1 SGDLS and CDR2 YYNGEE. V gave up 9 bases and J gave up 2 bases; unmatched junction bases: 22. This CDR3 contains 19 residues. CDR3 DNA: TGTGCCAAACCTCGGATGATGCCCGGGACTAGCGGTACAACCTACGAGCAGTACTTC. Amino acids: CAKPRMMPGTSGTTYEQYF.